Below are 13 T cell receptor beta chains sequenced from a single sample in a study of T cell responses to AZD1222 COVID-19 vaccine. The assay was immunoSEQ multiplex PCR, and TCRdb's table has in-frame clones only and misses some. The sample holds more than 95,000 clones, about 90% seen once. Here the sequenced sample was peripheral blood, taken on day 0 of AZD1222 vaccination. Receptors originate from an adult in good health.

The V and J genes are TRBV7-9 and TRBJ2-7, with TRBD1 matching over 7 bases. In germline, CDR1 is SEHNR, CDR2 FQNEAQ (reference sequence). The CDR3 loop spans 14 amino acids. Trimming at V came to 5 bases and at J to 2 bases, leaving 6 bases not matched to a gene. This CDR3 is CASSIQGTPYEQYF. The CDR3 region has the DNA TGTGCCAGCAGCATACAGGGGACCCCCTACGAGCAGTACTTC.

The genes are TRBV6-5 and TRBJ1-1; 8 bases fit TRBD1. The J segment lost 1 base and the V segment lost 6 bases, leaving 7 bases of the junction unmatched. The CDR3 sequence is 15 residues long. The germline V gene encodes CDR1 MNHEY and CDR2 SVGAGI. CDR3 nucleotide sequence: TGTGCCAGCAGCCCCCAGGGGGCCGGGAACACTGAAGCTTTCTTT. Translated, it gives CASSPQGAGNTEAFF.

V and J are TRBV5-1 and TRBJ1-1; the match to TRBD1 covers 7 bases. The CDR3 runs to 14 residues. The ends lost 3 bases at V and 1 base at J; junction bases unmatched: 3. Per germline, CDR1 SGHRS and CDR2 YFSETQ. The CDR3 coding sequence is TGCGCCAGCAGCTACGGGACAGCGAACACTGAAGCTTTCTTT. Translation gives CASSYGTANTEAFF. The variable domain in full, completed from reference TRBV5-1 and TRBJ1-1, reads KAGVTQTPRYLIKTRGQQVTLSCSPISGHRSVSWYQQTPGQGLQFLFEYFSETQRNKGNFPGRFSGRQFSNSRSEMNVSTLELGDSALYLCASSYGTANTEAFFGQGTRLTVV.

The V call is TRBV7-2, the J call TRBJ2-5; D uncertain. This CDR3 has 13 amino acids. V was trimmed by 1 base and J by 0 bases, leaving 3 bases between them. Per germline, CDR1 SGHTA and CDR2 FQGNSA. For the CDR3, the DNA is TGTGCCAGCAGCTTAGGGGACCAAGAGACCCAGTACTTC. Translating it yields CASSLGDQETQYF. Based on the CDR3 plus reference TRBV7-2 and TRBJ2-5, the full variable domain is GAGVSQSPSNKVTEKGKDVELRCDPISGHTALYWYRQSLGQGLEFLIYFQGNSAPDKSGLPSDRFSAERTGGSVSTLTIQRTQQEDSAVYLCASSLGDQETQYFGPGTRLLVL.

V and J are TRBV6-2 or TRBV6-3 and TRBJ2-3; 8 bases fit TRBD2. Per the germline V gene, CDR1 is MNHEY and CDR2 is SVGEGT. With 2 bases clipped from V and 4 bases from J, the junction kept 11 bases outside the gene matches. The length of the CDR3 is 17 residues. CDR3 in amino acids: CASSYSNGGAVADTQYF. DNA of the CDR3: TGTGCCAGCAGTTACAGTAACGGGGGGGCCGTGGCAGATACGCAGTATTTT.

This chain connects TRBV7-8 to TRBJ1-4; D ambiguous. The germline V gene has CDR1 SGHVS and CDR2 FQNEAQ. Trimming left V 4 bases short and J 3 bases short, with 9 bases between. The CDR3 sequence is 14 residues long. The CDR3 here is CASSSPGPNEKLFF. CDR3 DNA sequence: TGTGCCAGCAGCTCCCCGGGCCCTAATGAAAAACTGTTTTTT.

This chain connects TRBV6-5 to TRBJ2-2, with D possibly being TRBD1 or TRBD2 (5 bases each). Germline assignment: CDR1 MNHEY and CDR2 SVGAGI. The CDR3 covers 15 residues. The V end was cut by 7 bases, the J end by 1 base, with 13 bases between. CDR3 sequence reads: CASKPGPQNTGELFF. CDR3 nucleotides: TGTGCCAGCAAACCGGGACCCCAGAACACCGGGGAGCTGTTTTTT.

The J gene is TRBJ1-4, the V gene TRBV12-3 or TRBV12-4; tentatively, D is TRBD1 (6 bases). V was cut by 3 bases and J by 8 bases, with 10 bases left in between. CDR3 length: 13 amino acids. The CDR3 sequence is CASSFQGREKLFF. The CDR3 nucleotides read TGTGCCAGCAGTTTCCAGGGGAGGGAAAAACTGTTTTTT.

Only a few counts were recorded for this clone. V and J are TRBV13 and TRBJ2-1; no clear D gene. Germline CDR1 reads PRHDT; CDR2 reads FYEKMQ (reference sequence). The CDR3 length is 14 residues. Trimming stripped 6 bases from V and 2 bases from J, with 11 bases between. CDR3 in amino acids: CASRENYPYNEQFF. The CDR3, as DNA: TGTGCCAGCAGGGAGAACTACCCCTACAATGAGCAGTTCTTC.

This chain joins TRBV28 and TRBJ2-3; TRBD1 agrees at 7 bases. This CDR3 has 15 residues. The trim removed 7 bases at V and 4 bases at J, leaving 11 bases unmatched. CDR1 is MDHEN and CDR2 is SYDVKM in the germline V gene. CDR3 amino acids: CASMALPQGADTQYF. The CDR3, as DNA: TGTGCCAGCATGGCCCTTCCCCAGGGGGCAGATACGCAGTATTTT.

The V and J genes are TRBV27 and TRBJ2-3; TRBD1 agrees at 9 bases. From germline, CDR1 is MNHEY and CDR2 SMNVEV (reference sequence). V lost 3 bases to trimming and J lost 0 bases; unmatched junction nucleotides: 4. The CDR3 consists of 16 residues. CDR3 amino acids: CASSLDRGPSTDTQYF. CDR3 bases: TGTGCCAGCAGTTTGGACAGGGGACCTAGCACAGATACGCAGTATTTT.

The chain is built from TRBV2 and TRBJ2-7, with 12 bases that match TRBD1. The CDR3 has 14 residues. Germline values: CDR1 SNHLY, CDR2 FYNNEI. Losses at the gene ends were 7 bases for V and 5 bases for J; bases not matched to a gene: 6. CDR3 sequence (DNA): TGTGCCAGCAAACGGGACAGGGGGCTCGACGAGCAGTACTTC. This encodes CASKRDRGLDEQYF.

The chain employs TRBV18 and TRBJ1-1; D is ambiguous. V lost 3 bases and J 1 base, leaving 9 bases between the germline ends. CDR3 length: 14 amino acids. CDR1 is KGHSH, CDR2 LQKENI, per germline. In DNA form, the CDR3 reads TGTGCCAGCTCACCGGTTAGCAGGAACACTGAAGCTTTCTTT. As protein: CASSPVSRNTEAFF.